This T cell receptor beta chain was profiled in a study of PD-L1 blockade in urothelial cancer. Overall study context: Specimens of blood held a median count of approximately 150,000 T cells. Points from the study as a whole: Sub-median blood TCR clonality before treatment predicted longer survival.

Between 1 and 8 samples, pretreatment and on-treatment, were given by each patient. Germline values: CDR1 LNHDA, CDR2 SQIVND (reference sequence). Trimming cost V 4 bases and J 3 bases, with 12 bases left between them. This CDR3 spans 14 amino acids. Each PCR received spiked synthetic TCR analog templates. Only in-frame clones appear in the TCRdb table, and some are missing; sequencing was by immunoSEQ multiplex PCR. The data hold about 38,000 clones, with around four fifths observed a single time. Concerning this clone itself: Its antigen is not identified.

The sequencing here drew on PBMCs, taken around atezolizumab (anti-PD-L1) treatment. This chain links TRBV19 with TRBJ1-2; possibly TRBD1 for D (6 bases). This sequence originates from a man in his sixties with urothelial cancer. CDR3 in amino acids: CASSKVQGDYGYTF. The DNA of the CDR3 is TGTGCCAGTAGTAAGGTACAGGGAGACTATGGCTACACCTTC.